Listed here are 5 T cell receptor beta chains from one sample, sequenced in a study of blood T cell repertoires in COVID-19. Sequencing used immunoSEQ multiplex PCR; TCRdb keeps in-frame clones, though not all of them. The sample contains 490,000 or so clones, approximately 90% of which appear only once. The sequenced sample consisted of PBMCs or T cells enriched from blood (not recorded which). These receptors were obtained from a woman aged 55-69 years who had recovered from COVID-19.

The chain has TRBV29-1 and TRBJ2-2, with 9 bases lining up with TRBD1. Germline CDR1 and CDR2: SQVTM and ANQGSEA. The CDR3 has 16 residues. The V gene end was trimmed by 4 bases and the J gene end by 5 bases; junction bases not matched to a gene: 11. The CDR3 DNA is TGCAGCGTTGCAGGGCGGACAGGGGCAGGGACCGGGGAGCTGTTTTTT. It translates to CSVAGRTGAGTGELFF.

CDR3 residues: CASSIRPPGEKLFF. DNA of the CDR3: TGTGCCAGTAGTATCCGACCTCCAGGGGAAAAACTGTTTTTT. The rearrangement uses TRBV19 and TRBJ1-4, with D maybe TRBD1 (5 bases). V lost 3 bases and J 8 bases, leaving 13 bases between the germline ends. The CDR3 is made up of 14 amino acids. CDR1 and CDR2 from the germline V gene are LNHDA and SQIVND (reference sequence). Complete variable domain (other parts from reference TRBV19 and TRBJ1-4): DGGITQSPKYLFRKEGQNVTLSCEQNLNHDAMYWYRQDPGQGLRLIYYSQIVNDFQKGDIAEGYSVSREKKESFPLTVTSAQKNPTAFYLCASSIRPPGEKLFFGSGTQLSVL.

This chain joins TRBV6-6 and TRBJ1-5; 10 bases agree with TRBD1. CDR1 is MNHNY and CDR2 is SVGAGI in the germline V gene (reference sequence). The CDR3 consists of 16 residues. With 5 bases clipped from V and 4 bases from J, the junction kept 8 bases outside the gene matches. In nucleotides, the CDR3 is TGTGCCAGCAGTCGACAGGGGGCCGATTTTAATCAGCCCCAGCATTTT. Protein product: CASSRQGADFNQPQHF.

The rearrangement links TRBV14 to TRBJ1-2; TRBD1 agrees at 7 bases. The trim removed 0 bases at V and 8 bases at J, leaving 6 bases unmatched. Looked up from germline, CDR1 is SGHDN and CDR2 is FVKESK. The CDR3 extends over 14 amino acids. CDR3 sequence (DNA): TGTGCCAGCAGCCAAGAAACAGGGGTTAGAGGCTACACCTTC. It is translated as CASSQETGVRGYTF.

The CDR3, as DNA: TGCAGCGTACGAGGGGGCGCGGGGGGCTACACCTTC. Protein: CSVRGGAGGYTF. The chain is built from TRBV29-1 and TRBJ1-2; TRBD1 agrees at 7 bases. The CDR3 runs 12 residues. V lost 6 bases to trimming and J lost 8 bases; unmatched junction nucleotides: 9. CDR1 and CDR2 (germline): SQVTM, ANQGSEA.